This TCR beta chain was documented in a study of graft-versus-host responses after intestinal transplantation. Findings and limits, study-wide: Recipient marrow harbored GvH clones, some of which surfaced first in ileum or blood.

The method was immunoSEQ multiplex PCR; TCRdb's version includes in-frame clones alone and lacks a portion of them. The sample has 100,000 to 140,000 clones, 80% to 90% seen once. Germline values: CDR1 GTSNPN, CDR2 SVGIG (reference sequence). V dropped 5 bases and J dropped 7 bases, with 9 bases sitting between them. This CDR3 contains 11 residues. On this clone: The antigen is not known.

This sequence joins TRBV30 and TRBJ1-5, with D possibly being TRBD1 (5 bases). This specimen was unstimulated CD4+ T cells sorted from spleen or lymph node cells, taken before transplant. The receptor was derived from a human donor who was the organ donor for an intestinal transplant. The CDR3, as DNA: TGTGCCTGGGGCAGGGTACAGCCCCAGCATTTT. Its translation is CAWGRVQPQHF.